One and the same sample provided the 31 T cell receptor beta chains below, sequenced in a study of spatial heterogeneity in lung cancer. TCRdb re-called the 5' RACE reads with MiXCR, one entry per CDR3 protein. Among around 87,000 distinct CDR3 sequences listed, around 12% were seen once. The time point denotes: sample taken at primary tumor resection. The input material, whole RNA from tumor, nontumor lung or frozen PBMC, was sequenced unsorted. Sequencing was performed on PBMCs, taken at surgery. These TCRs come from a male donor with early-stage non-small cell lung cancer.

This clonotype was detected ten times or more. V is TRBV12-3 or TRBV12-4 and J is TRBJ1-6, with D uncertain. This CDR3 has 14 amino acids. The germline V and J ends were trimmed by 6 bases and 7 bases, with 13 bases remaining between them. This chain's CDR3 is CASSPAGGNSPLHF. CDR3 sequence (DNA): TGTGCCAGCAGCCCCGCGGGCGGGAATTCACCCCTCCACTTT.

This clonotype has more than one count but fewer than ten. The chain links TRBV18 to TRBJ2-7, with D possibly TRBD1 on 6 matching bases. The CDR3 has 13 amino acids. V was pared by 5 bases and J by 5 bases, with 13 bases between. Germline V gives CDR1 KGHSH, CDR2 LQKENI. CDR3 sequence (DNA): TGTGCCAGCTCAAATCTGGGGGCCCACGAGCAGTACTTC. As protein: CASSNLGAHEQYF.

This clonotype was seen a handful of times. The chain recombines TRBV27 with TRBJ1-4; 8 bases are shared with TRBD1. The CDR3 consists of 15 residues. Germline V gene data show CDR1 as MNHEY and CDR2 as SMNVEV (reference sequence). The V gene end was trimmed by 4 bases and the J gene end by 7 bases; junction bases not matched to a gene: 8. Written as DNA, the CDR3 is TGTGCCAGCAGTTGGGCAGGGGGCGAAAGTGAAAAACTGTTTTTT. This sequence encodes CASSWAGGESEKLFF.

This clonotype was counted between two and nine times. This chain links TRBV20-1 with TRBJ2-4; a weak D match, TRBD2 (5 bases). Trimming shortened V by 6 bases and J by 1 base, and 16 bases separated the two germline ends. There are 15 residues in the CDR3. Germline V CDR1 and CDR2: DFQATT, SNEGSKA (reference sequence). The CDR3 protein is CSAAGNGMAKNIQYF. The CDR3, as DNA: TGCAGTGCGGCCGGGAATGGTATGGCCAAAAACATTCAGTACTTC.

Only a few counts were recorded for this clonotype. The chain carries TRBV4-2 and TRBJ1-6; perhaps TRBD1 as D (5 bases). The CDR3 runs to 15 residues. CDR1 and CDR2 (germline): LGHNA, YNFKEQ. Trimming removed 6 bases at V and 5 bases at J, with 14 bases between. The CDR3 is CASSYKDSDNSPLHF. For the CDR3, the DNA is TGTGCCAGCAGTTACAAAGACAGCGATAATTCACCCCTCCACTTT.

This clonotype was seen a handful of times. V is TRBV5-1 and J is TRBJ2-3; TRBD2 matches at 7 bases. The trim removed 4 bases at V and 1 base at J, leaving 6 bases unmatched. The CDR3 extends over 15 amino acids. In germline, CDR1 is SGHRS, CDR2 YFSETQ. CDR3 sequence (DNA): TGCGCCAGCAGCCGGGGGGTTCCCGGCACAGATACGCAGTATTTT. Its protein product is CASSRGVPGTDTQYF.

This clonotype was observed a few times. The chain carries TRBV29-1 and TRBJ2-1; D is uncertain. Germline lookup yields CDR1 SQVTM and CDR2 ANQGSEA. The V and J ends lost 7 bases and 6 bases respectively, with 16 bases between them. This CDR3 has 13 amino acids. The CDR3 DNA reads as TGCAGCGCTTCGACTCCCCTCCCCAATGAGCAGTTCTTC. Protein: CSASTPLPNEQFF.

The chain has TRBV6-6 and TRBJ1-5, with D tentatively TRBD1 (5 bases). This CDR3 comprises 17 residues. The V end lost 0 bases, the J end lost 5 bases, and 17 bases lay between the germline ends. CDR1 is MNHNY and CDR2 is SVGAGI in the germline V gene (reference sequence). The CDR3 region is CASSYSRGSGGHQPQHF. CDR3 bases: TGTGCCAGCAGTTACTCGAGAGGGTCGGGGGGTCATCAGCCCCAGCATTTT.

The chain combines TRBV5-1 with TRBJ2-7; a weak D match, TRBD1 (6 bases). CDR3 length: 15 residues. Trimming stripped 4 bases from V and 0 bases from J, with 14 bases between. Per the germline V gene, CDR1 is SGHRS and CDR2 is YFSETQ. The DNA of the CDR3 is TGCGCCAGCAGCAGGAACGGGGACACCTCCTACGAGCAGTACTTC. Protein: CASSRNGDTSYEQYF. Drawing the rest from reference TRBV5-1 and TRBJ2-7, the complete variable domain is KAGVTQTPRYLIKTRGQQVTLSCSPISGHRSVSWYQQTPGQGLQFLFEYFSETQRNKGNFPGRFSGRQFSNSRSEMNVSTLELGDSALYLCASSRNGDTSYEQYFGPGTRLTVT.

This chain uses TRBV10-3 with TRBJ2-1, with D perhaps matching TRBD1 or TRBD2 (7 bases each). Germline CDR1 and CDR2: ENHRY and SYGVKD. The CDR3 spans 13 residues. V was clipped by 7 bases and J by 8 bases, with 15 bases between them. DNA for the CDR3: TGTGCCATCAAGGCCAGGGGGAGGGATGAGCAGTTCTTC. As protein: CAIKARGRDEQFF.

This chain connects TRBV30 to TRBJ1-2; weak D call: TRBD1 (6 bases). Trimming shortened V by 3 bases and J by 8 bases, and 13 bases separated the two germline ends. The germline V gene has CDR1 GTSNPN and CDR2 SVGIG (reference sequence). This CDR3 contains 12 residues. The CDR3 loop is CAWRGTPLGYTF. CDR3 nucleotide sequence: TGTGCCTGGAGGGGGACACCTCTCGGCTACACCTTC.

This clonotype was seen a handful of times. The CDR3 spells CASSSRDHLFEQYF. DNA of the CDR3: TGTGCCAGCAGTTCCCGGGACCACCTCTTTGAGCAGTACTTC. The chain recombines TRBV27 with TRBJ2-7, with D perhaps matching TRBD1 or TRBD2 (5 bases each). The V end lost 4 bases, the J end lost 7 bases, and 17 bases lay between the germline ends. Germline V gives CDR1 MNHEY, CDR2 SMNVEV (reference sequence). CDR3 size: 14 residues.

V is TRBV5-1 and J is TRBJ2-2; no firm D call. This CDR3 has 12 amino acids. V lost 0 bases to trimming and J lost 8 bases, with 5 bases between them. Per germline, CDR1 SGHRS and CDR2 YFSETQ. CDR3 region: CASSLDGGELFF. In DNA form, the CDR3 reads TGCGCCAGCAGCTTGGATGGGGGGGAGCTGTTTTTT.

This clonotype was observed a handful of times. The V and J genes are TRBV7-6 and TRBJ1-3; 7 nucleotides line up with TRBD1. This CDR3 contains 16 residues. V was pared by 5 bases and J by 0 bases, with 7 bases of the junction left unmatched. Germline CDR1 is SGHVS and CDR2 is FNYEAQ. CDR3 in amino acids: CASSQGQASSGNTIYF. CDR3 sequence (DNA): TGTGCCAGCAGCCAAGGACAGGCGAGCTCTGGAAACACCATATATTTT.

This clonotype was detected a few times. The CDR3 reads CASSLTGEGNEKLFF. The CDR3 DNA sequence: TGTGCCAGCAGCCTAACAGGGGAAGGGAATGAAAAACTGTTTTTT. V usage is TRBV9 and J usage is TRBJ1-4; TRBD1 matches 7 bases. V trimming: 4 bases; J trimming: 5 bases; junction bases outside the gene matches: 8. CDR1 is SGDLS and CDR2 is YYNGEE in the germline V gene. The CDR3 runs 15 residues.

The chain joins TRBV27 to TRBJ2-1; 7 bases map to TRBD1. The CDR3 spans 13 residues. Germline V gene data show CDR1 as MNHEY and CDR2 as SMNVEV (reference sequence). V trimming: 3 bases; J trimming: 6 bases; junction bases outside the gene matches: 2. The CDR3 sequence is CASSLTGPNEQFF. CDR3 sequence (DNA): TGTGCCAGCAGTTTGACAGGGCCCAATGAGCAGTTCTTC.

The table lists this clonotype with many counts. The CDR3: CASSPRQVGAGRNEQFF. As DNA, the CDR3 is TGTGCCAGCAGCCCCCGTCAAGTCGGAGCCGGGAGGAATGAGCAGTTCTTC. The chain has TRBV7-9 and TRBJ2-1, with 7 bases fitting TRBD2. This CDR3 has 17 amino acids. Germline CDR1 is SEHNR and CDR2 is FQNEAQ (reference sequence). The ends lost 5 bases at V and 7 bases at J; junction bases unmatched: 17. Full variable domain (outside the CDR3, taken from reference TRBV7-9 and TRBJ2-1): DTGVSQNPRHKITKRGQNVTFRCDPISEHNRLYWYRQTLGQGPEFLTYFQNEAQLEKSRLLSDRFSAERPKGSFSTLEIQRTEQGDSAMYLCASSPRQVGAGRNEQFFGPGTRLTVL.

The chain uses TRBV7-9 and TRBJ1-4, with D tentatively TRBD1 (5 bases). The germline V gene encodes CDR1 SEHNR and CDR2 FQNEAQ (reference sequence). The CDR3 is 12 residues long. V was shortened by 4 bases and J by 10 bases, with 10 bases between the two germline ends. The CDR3 sequence: CASSWGEAKLFF. The DNA for the CDR3 is TGTGCCAGCAGCTGGGGGGAGGCAAAACTGTTTTTT.

There are many counts of this clonotype. This chain joins TRBV12-3 or TRBV12-4 and TRBJ2-5, with 9 bases lining up with TRBD2. The CDR3 length is 14 residues. Unmatched junction bases numbered 3, after V lost 5 bases and J lost 2 bases. The CDR3, as DNA: TGTGCCAGCAGTCTGACTAGCGGACAAGAGACCCAGTACTTC. Its protein product is CASSLTSGQETQYF.

In regard to this clonotype: At one boundary the junction diverges from the germline segment, which might be a read error. The J gene is TRBJ2-1, the V gene TRBV19; possibly TRBD1 or TRBD2 for D (5 bases each). The germline gives CDR1 LNHDA, CDR2 SQIVND (reference sequence). The CDR3 spans 15 residues. CDR3 loop: CVSSSLEGTHNEQFF. CDR3 bases: TGTGTCAGTAGCTCGCTTGAAGGGACCCACAATGAGCAGTTCTTC.

The gene calls are TRBV7-2 and TRBJ2-3, with 12 bases matching TRBD2. Per the germline V gene, CDR1 is SGHTA and CDR2 is FQGNSA. V shed 5 bases, J shed 4 bases, and the junction held 4 bases outside the gene matches. The CDR3 sequence is 15 residues long. The CDR3 spells CASSRLAGGPDTQYF. The CDR3 DNA reads as TGTGCCAGCAGCCGCCTAGCGGGGGGGCCAGATACGCAGTATTTT.

This clonotype was detected ten times or more. The gene calls are TRBV7-9 and TRBJ2-3, with 9 bases matching TRBD2. Trimming cost V 6 bases and J 7 bases; bases outside gene matches: 5. CDR3 size: 13 residues. CDR1 and CDR2 (germline): SEHNR, FQNEAQ (reference sequence). Here the CDR3 reads CASRNLAGNTQYF. In DNA, the CDR3 is TGTGCCAGCAGAAACCTAGCGGGGAATACGCAGTATTTT.

The chain recombines TRBV5-1 with TRBJ1-3; 8 bases agree with TRBD1. Unmatched junction bases numbered 5, after V lost 2 bases and J lost 1 base. The CDR3 runs to 16 residues. The germline gives CDR1 SGHRS, CDR2 YFSETQ. The CDR3 sequence is CASSLTGGMSGNTIYF. CDR3 sequence (DNA): TGCGCCAGCAGCTTAACAGGGGGAATGTCTGGAAACACCATATATTTT. Supplemented by reference TRBV5-1 and TRBJ1-3, the full variable domain reads KAGVTQTPRYLIKTRGQQVTLSCSPISGHRSVSWYQQTPGQGLQFLFEYFSETQRNKGNFPGRFSGRQFSNSRSEMNVSTLELGDSALYLCASSLTGGMSGNTIYFGEGSWLTVV.

There are a few counts of this clonotype. The chain is built from TRBV6-6 and TRBJ2-1, with 8 bases that match TRBD2. The CDR3 consists of 16 residues. CDR1 is MNHNY and CDR2 is SVGAGI in the germline V gene (reference sequence). The V and J ends lost 2 bases and 2 bases, in that order; junction bases with no gene match: 5. DNA of the CDR3: TGTGCCAGCAGTTACGTACGGGGGGGGACCTACAATGAGCAGTTCTTC. Protein sequence: CASSYVRGGTYNEQFF.

Turning to this clonotype: At one boundary the junction diverges from the germline segment, which might be a read error. The chain couples TRBV28 to TRBJ2-2; 11 bases fit TRBD2. In germline, CDR1 is MDHEN, CDR2 SYDVKM. CDR3 size: 18 residues. In DNA, the CDR3 is TGTGCCAGCAGTTTTCTGGGACTAGCGGTATCGAATACCGGGGAGCTGTTTTTT. It encodes CASSFLGLAVSNTGELFF.

This clonotype came up a few times. V usage is TRBV5-1 and J usage is TRBJ2-3, with 10 nucleotides matching TRBD2. Per germline, CDR1 SGHRS and CDR2 YFSETQ. J lost 6 bases, V lost 2 bases, and 6 bases had no gene match. The CDR3 spans 15 residues. In DNA, the CDR3 is TGCGCCAGCAGCTTCCCTAGCGGGAGTGTTGATACGCAGTATTTT. Translated, it gives CASSFPSGSVDTQYF.

This clonotype was counted between two and nine times. The genes are TRBV28 and TRBJ2-7; 8 bases align to TRBD1. The CDR3 consists of 13 residues. The V segment lost 8 bases and the J segment 3 bases; nucleotides outside the gene matches: 6. Germline CDR1 and CDR2: MDHEN and SYDVKM. For the CDR3, the DNA is TGTGCCAGCTGGAGGACAGGGTTCTACGAGCAGTACTTC. Translation gives CASWRTGFYEQYF.

The gene calls are TRBV28 and TRBJ2-7; 12 bases agree with TRBD2. Germline values: CDR1 MDHEN, CDR2 SYDVKM. The V gene end was trimmed by 10 bases and the J gene end by 1 base; junction bases not matched to a gene: 2. This CDR3 spans 13 amino acids. CDR3 sequence: CATGLAGSYEQYF. CDR3 coding DNA: TGTGCCACCGGACTAGCGGGGTCCTACGAGCAGTACTTC.

This clonotype turned up a few times. This chain joins TRBV29-1 and TRBJ2-7; 10 bases are a match to TRBD1. The CDR3 consists of 16 residues. V shed 4 bases and J 2 bases; nucleotides not matched to a gene: 11. Germline CDR1 and CDR2: SQVTM and ANQGSEA. CDR3 sequence (DNA): TGCAGCGTTGTTGGGTTGGTGACAGGGGGCCCCTACGAGCAGTACTTC. This codes for CSVVGLVTGGPYEQYF.

This clonotype has ten or more counts. The V call is TRBV11-2, the J call TRBJ2-3; 13 bases agree with TRBD2. V was clipped by 5 bases and J by 2 bases; unmatched bases: 4. The germline V gene has CDR1 SGHAT and CDR2 FQNNGV. The CDR3 is 16 residues long. The CDR3 protein is CASSPGTSGVTDTQYF. The CDR3 bases are TGTGCCAGCAGCCCAGGGACTAGCGGGGTCACAGATACGCAGTATTTT.

V gene TRBV12-3 or TRBV12-4 combines with J gene TRBJ2-1; a possible D gene is TRBD1 (6 bases). Trimming stripped 4 bases from V and 16 bases from J, with 32 bases between. The CDR3 length is 17 residues. The CDR3 coding sequence is TGTGCCAGCAGTTCCAACTACGGACAGATCGGGATCCAAAAGGGTTTCTTC. This sequence encodes CASSSNYGQIGIQKGFF.